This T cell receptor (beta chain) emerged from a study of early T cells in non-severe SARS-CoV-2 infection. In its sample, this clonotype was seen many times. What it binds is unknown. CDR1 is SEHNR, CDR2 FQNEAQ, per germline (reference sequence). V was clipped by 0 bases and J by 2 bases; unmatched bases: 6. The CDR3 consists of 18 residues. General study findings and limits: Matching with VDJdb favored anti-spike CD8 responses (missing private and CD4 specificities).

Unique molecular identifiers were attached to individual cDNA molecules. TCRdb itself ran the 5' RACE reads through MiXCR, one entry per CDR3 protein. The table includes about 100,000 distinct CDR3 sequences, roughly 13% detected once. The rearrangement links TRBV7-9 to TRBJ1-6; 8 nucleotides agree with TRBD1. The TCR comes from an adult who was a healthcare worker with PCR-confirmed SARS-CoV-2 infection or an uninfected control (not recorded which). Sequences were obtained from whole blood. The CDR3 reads CASSLALGRGPYNSPLHF. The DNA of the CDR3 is TGTGCCAGCAGCTTAGCGTTGGGCAGGGGGCCCTATAATTCACCCCTCCACTTT.